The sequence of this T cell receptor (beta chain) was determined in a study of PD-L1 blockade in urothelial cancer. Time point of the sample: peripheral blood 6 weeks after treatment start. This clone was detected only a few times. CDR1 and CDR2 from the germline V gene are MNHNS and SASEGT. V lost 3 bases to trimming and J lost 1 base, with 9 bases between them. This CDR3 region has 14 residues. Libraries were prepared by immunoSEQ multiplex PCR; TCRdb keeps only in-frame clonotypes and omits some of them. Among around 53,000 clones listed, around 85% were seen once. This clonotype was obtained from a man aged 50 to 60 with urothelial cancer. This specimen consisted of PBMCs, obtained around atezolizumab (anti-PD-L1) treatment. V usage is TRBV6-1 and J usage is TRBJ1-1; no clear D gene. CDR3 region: CASSDTNRNTEAFF. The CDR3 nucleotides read TGTGCCAGCAGTGACACCAACAGGAACACTGAAGCTTTCTTT.